This entry lists 17 T cell receptor beta chains sequenced from one sample in a study of shared clonotypes between healthy human individuals. Produced via immunoSEQ multiplex PCR; TCRdb's table is partial and in-frame only. The sample contains nearly 1 million clones, 76% of which appear only once. Sample: memory CD4+ T cells sorted from blood. The subset: CD45RA-negative fraction. These receptors originate from a man between 18 and 29 years old in good health.

This chain links TRBV15 with TRBJ2-5, with no clear D. CDR3 length: 15 amino acids. Germline CDR1 LNHNV, CDR2 YYDKDF (reference sequence). V was cut by 2 bases and J by 3 bases, with 13 bases left in between. CDR3 sequence reads: CATSRSAGEEETQYF. CDR3 DNA: TGTGCCACCAGCAGAAGTGCCGGAGAAGAAGAGACCCAGTACTTC.

The gene calls are TRBV9 and TRBJ2-6, with a possible D match to TRBD1 (6 bases). V was pared by 0 bases and J by 6 bases, with 10 bases between. The CDR3 has 15 amino acids. Germline V CDR1 and CDR2: SGDLS, YYNGEE. The DNA of the CDR3 is TGTGCCAGCAGCGTAGCACCGGGACAGGCCAACGTCCTGACTTTC. This codes for CASSVAPGQANVLTF. The entire variable domain, with the rest obtained from reference TRBV9 and TRBJ2-6, is as follows: DSGVTQTPKHLITATGQRVTLRCSPRSGDLSVYWYQQSLDQGLQFLIQYYNGEERAKGNILERFSAQQFPDLHSELNLSSLELGDSALYFCASSVAPGQANVLTFGAGSRLTVL.

This clone was recorded at least ten times. The V call is TRBV2, the J call TRBJ1-6; a possible D gene is TRBD1 (6 bases). CDR3 length: 12 amino acids. The germline gives CDR1 SNHLY, CDR2 FYNNEI. Trimming shortened V by 10 bases and J by 8 bases, and 12 bases separated the two germline ends. The CDR3 DNA follows: TGTGCCACCGGACAGAGATATTCACCCCTCCACTTT. Protein: CATGQRYSPLHF.

This rearrangement joins TRBV7-9 to TRBJ2-5, with D tentatively TRBD2 (6 bases). CDR3 length: 14 residues. V was shortened by 0 bases and J by 4 bases, with 9 bases between the two germline ends. Germline CDR1 and CDR2: SEHNR and FQNEAQ (reference sequence). CDR3 DNA sequence: TGTGCCAGCAGCTTAGCGGCGGGAAGAGAGACCCAGTACTTC. Residues: CASSLAAGRETQYF.

The chain recombines TRBV29-1 with TRBJ2-7; D may be TRBD1 or TRBD2 (5 bases each). V shed 2 bases and J shed 0 bases, with 20 bases lying between them. Germline-derived CDR1 and CDR2 are SQVTM and ANQGSEA. The CDR3 has 17 residues. CDR3 region: CSVESSGGGRGSYEQYF. CDR3 DNA: TGCAGCGTTGAATCTTCGGGTGGGGGACGCGGCTCCTACGAGCAGTACTTC.

Here the CDR3 reads CASSPDAGTAKGGKLFF. DNA for the CDR3: TGTGCCAGCAGTCCAGACGCCGGGACGGCAAAGGGTGGGAAACTGTTTTTT. V usage is TRBV27 and J usage is TRBJ1-4; weak D call: TRBD1 (5 bases). V lost 5 bases to trimming and J lost 11 bases, with 27 bases between them. Per germline, CDR1 MNHEY and CDR2 SMNVEV (reference sequence). This CDR3 is built from 17 residues.

The V gene is TRBV7-9, the J gene TRBJ2-7; D unresolved. Germline loops: CDR1 SEHNR, CDR2 FQNEAQ (reference sequence). Trimming stripped 1 base from V and 0 bases from J, with 16 bases between. The CDR3 consists of 17 residues. CDR3 sequence reads: CASSLDFAGVPSYEQYF. In DNA form, the CDR3 reads TGTGCCAGCAGCTTAGATTTCGCCGGAGTCCCCTCCTACGAGCAGTACTTC.

The chain is built from TRBV19 and TRBJ2-1, with 13 bases identical to TRBD2. Germline CDR1 LNHDA, CDR2 SQIVND (reference sequence). The J segment lost 10 bases and the V segment lost 5 bases, leaving 8 bases of the junction unmatched. The CDR3 is 15 amino acids. CDR3 bases: TGTGCCAGTAGTTTACTAGCGGGGGGGTCTAGAGAGCAGTTCTTC. Encoded protein: CASSLLAGGSREQFF.

V is TRBV5-6 and J is TRBJ2-5, with TRBD1 matching 9 bases. J lost 2 bases, V lost 4 bases, and 3 bases had no gene match. In germline, CDR1 is SGHDT, CDR2 YYEEEE. This CDR3 contains 14 residues. This CDR3 reads CASSPGQGQETQYF. CDR3 in DNA: TGTGCCAGCAGCCCAGGACAGGGGCAAGAGACCCAGTACTTC.

The chain combines TRBV7-2 with TRBJ2-5; D not certain. CDR3 length: 15 amino acids. With 2 bases removed from V and 2 bases from J, the gap between germline ends came to 12 bases. CDR1 SGHTA and CDR2 FQGNSA come from the germline V gene. The CDR3 loop is CASSLTLQFQETQYF. CDR3 in DNA: TGTGCCAGCAGCTTAACCCTACAATTTCAAGAGACCCAGTACTTC.

The J gene is TRBJ2-2, the V gene TRBV10-3; D unclear. The CDR3 runs to 13 residues. The germline V gene encodes CDR1 ENHRY and CDR2 SYGVKD. V gave up 5 bases and J gave up 2 bases, with 6 bases separating them. The CDR3 DNA sequence: TGTGCCATCAGTCCCAGAAACACCGGGGAGCTGTTTTTT. Translating it yields CAISPRNTGELFF.

The gene calls are TRBV6-1 and TRBJ1-5; D is unresolved. This CDR3 has 14 amino acids. CDR1 is MNHNS, CDR2 SASEGT, per germline. Trimming cost V 1 base and J 3 bases, with 7 bases left between them. The CDR3 is CASSEGGYNQPQHF. CDR3 bases: TGTGCCAGCAGTGAAGGCGGTTACAATCAGCCCCAGCATTTT.

The V gene is TRBV5-4, the J gene TRBJ2-2; the D gene could be TRBD1 or TRBD2 (5 bases each). The CDR3 loop spans 14 amino acids. The germline gives CDR1 SGHNT, CDR2 YYREEE (reference sequence). Trimming removed 4 bases at V and 2 bases at J, with 9 bases between. CDR3 protein: CASSGDPNTGELFF. CDR3 bases: TGTGCCAGCAGCGGGGACCCAAACACCGGGGAGCTGTTTTTT.

The V call is TRBV10-1, the J call TRBJ2-5; maybe TRBD2 (6 bases). The CDR3 extends over 13 amino acids. The V end lost 9 bases, the J end lost 0 bases, and 11 bases lay between the germline ends. Germline V gives CDR1 WNHNN, CDR2 SYGVQD (reference sequence). The CDR3 reads CARISSDQETQYF. The DNA of the CDR3 is TGCGCCAGGATCTCTAGCGACCAAGAGACCCAGTACTTC.

This clone was picked up a small number of times. The chain is built from TRBV13 and TRBJ2-3, with a possible D match to TRBD1 (5 bases). Germline CDR1 is PRHDT and CDR2 is FYEKMQ (reference sequence). This CDR3 has 16 amino acids. V shed 2 bases and J shed 0 bases, with 12 bases lying between them. The CDR3 nucleotides read TGTGCCAGCAGCTTAAGTACCAGGGCTAGCACAGATACGCAGTATTTT. It encodes CASSLSTRASTDTQYF.

The chain uses TRBV27 and TRBJ1-5; TRBD1 is a possible D gene (6 bases). The CDR3 is 14 residues long. Trimming removed 5 bases at V and 2 bases at J, with 10 bases between. Germline CDR1 MNHEY, CDR2 SMNVEV (reference sequence). The CDR3 region has the DNA TGTGCCAGCAGTACAGGGTGGGGCAATCAGCCCCAGCATTTT. Its protein is CASSTGWGNQPQHF.

The chain carries TRBV2 and TRBJ2-2, with no clear D. Germline V gene sequence: CDR1 SNHLY, CDR2 FYNNEI. The CDR3 spans 13 residues. The V end was cut by 7 bases, the J end by 4 bases, with 10 bases between. The CDR3 is CASKGSGTGELFF. CDR3 DNA: TGTGCCAGCAAAGGTTCGGGCACCGGGGAGCTGTTTTTT.